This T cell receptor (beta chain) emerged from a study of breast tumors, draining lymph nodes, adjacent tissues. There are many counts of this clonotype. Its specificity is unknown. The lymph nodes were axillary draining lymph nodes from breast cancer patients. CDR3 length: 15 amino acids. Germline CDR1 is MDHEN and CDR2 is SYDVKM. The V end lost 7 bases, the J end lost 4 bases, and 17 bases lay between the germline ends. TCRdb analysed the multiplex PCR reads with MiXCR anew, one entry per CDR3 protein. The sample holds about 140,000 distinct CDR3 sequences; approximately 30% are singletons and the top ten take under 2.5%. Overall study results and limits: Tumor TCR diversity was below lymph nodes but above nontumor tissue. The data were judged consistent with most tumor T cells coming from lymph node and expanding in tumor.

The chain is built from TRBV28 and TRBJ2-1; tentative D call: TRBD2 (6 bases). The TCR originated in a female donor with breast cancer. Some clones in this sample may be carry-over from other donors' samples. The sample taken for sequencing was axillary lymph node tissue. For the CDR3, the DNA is TGTGCCAGCACCCTGGCGGGGTCAGGTTACAATGAGCAGTTCTTC. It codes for CASTLAGSGYNEQFF.